This T cell receptor beta chain is drawn from a study of post-analysis software for immune sequencing data. Findings and caveats of the study: Strong same-batch co-clustering of samples appeared with F measure clustering. In patients, about 5 TRBV segments were more frequent than in controls, with TRBV5-6, TRBV5-1 and TRBV20-1 among them. Controls had significantly higher normalized Chao1 diversity than multiple sclerosis patients.

Remarks on this clonotype: Its target is unknown.

CDR1 and CDR2 from the germline V gene are SGDLS and YYNGEE. Trimming removed 0 bases from V and 4 bases from J; junction bases left unmatched: 7. This CDR3 spans 16 amino acids. Built from TCR beta cDNA, the libraries had unique molecular identifiers in them. From roughly 1 to 10 million T cells, 500,000 or so cDNA molecules were obtained. TCRdb reprocessed the PCR reads via MiXCR and lists one record per CDR3 protein. This table has roughly 540,000 distinct CDR3 sequences, 34% appearing once. Sequencing used blood. This TCR was recovered from a girl between 2 and 17 years old with multiple sclerosis. V and J are TRBV9 and TRBJ2-3; 8 bases are shared with TRBD1. CDR3 sequence reads: CASSVESGQGPDTQYF. As DNA, the CDR3 is TGTGCCAGCAGCGTAGAATCTGGACAGGGTCCAGATACGCAGTATTTT. The complete variable domain, with remaining parts taken from reference TRBV9 and TRBJ2-3, reads DSGVTQTPKHLITATGQRVTLRCSPRSGDLSVYWYQQSLDQGLQFLIQYYNGEERAKGNILERFSAQQFPDLHSELNLSSLELGDSALYFCASSVESGQGPDTQYFGPGTRLTVL.